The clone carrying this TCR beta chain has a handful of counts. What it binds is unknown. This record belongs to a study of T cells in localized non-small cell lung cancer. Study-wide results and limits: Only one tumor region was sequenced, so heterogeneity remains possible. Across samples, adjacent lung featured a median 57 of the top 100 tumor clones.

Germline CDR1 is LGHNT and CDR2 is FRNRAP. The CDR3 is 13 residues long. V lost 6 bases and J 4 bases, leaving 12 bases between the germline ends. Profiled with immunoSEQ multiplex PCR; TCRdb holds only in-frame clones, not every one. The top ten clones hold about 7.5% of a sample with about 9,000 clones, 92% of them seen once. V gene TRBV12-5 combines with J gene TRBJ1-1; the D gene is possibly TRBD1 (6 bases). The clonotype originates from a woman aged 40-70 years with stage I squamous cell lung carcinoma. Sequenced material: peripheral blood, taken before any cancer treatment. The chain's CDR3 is CASGQTGFTEAFF. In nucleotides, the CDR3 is TGTGCTAGTGGCCAGACAGGATTCACTGAAGCTTTCTTT.